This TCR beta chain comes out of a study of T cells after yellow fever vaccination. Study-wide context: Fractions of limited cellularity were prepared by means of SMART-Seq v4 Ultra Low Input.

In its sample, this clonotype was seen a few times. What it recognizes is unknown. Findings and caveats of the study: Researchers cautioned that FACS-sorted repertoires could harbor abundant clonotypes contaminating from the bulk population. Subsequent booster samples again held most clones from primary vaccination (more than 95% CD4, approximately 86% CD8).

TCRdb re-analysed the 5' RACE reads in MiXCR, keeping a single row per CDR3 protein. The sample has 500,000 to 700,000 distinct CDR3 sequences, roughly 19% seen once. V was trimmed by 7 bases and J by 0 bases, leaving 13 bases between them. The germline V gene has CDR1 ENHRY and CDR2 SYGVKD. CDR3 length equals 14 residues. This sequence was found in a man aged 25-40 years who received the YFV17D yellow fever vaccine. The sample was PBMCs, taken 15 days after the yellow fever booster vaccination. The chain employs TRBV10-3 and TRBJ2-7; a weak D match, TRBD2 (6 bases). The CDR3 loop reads CAITPEGGSYEQYF. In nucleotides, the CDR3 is TGTGCCATCACCCCCGAGGGAGGCTCCTACGAGCAGTACTTC.